These 32 T cell receptor beta chains were sequenced from one sample in a study of shared clonotypes between healthy human individuals (dated by TCRdb to about 2020). CD8 naive samples were CD45RO-negative cells positively selected for CCR7, giving a CD45RA+CCR7+ population that excluded TemRA cells. Libraries came from the immunoSEQ multiplex PCR assay. The table comes from immuneACCESS by way of TCRdb, which keeps in-frame sequences with V and J called. Part of the clones is missing from these tables; in studies checked, under half for an unresolved V gene and the rest for unknown reasons. The sample table holds hundreds of thousands of clones, of which approximately 95% were seen once. Approximately 0.12% of the sample lies in the top ten. Sequencing was performed on naive CD8+ T cells sorted from blood. What this sample's cell subset or site label stands for: CD45RA+CCR7+. Receptors originate from a woman aged 25 to 39 in good health.

The gene calls are TRBV27 and TRBJ1-1; no reliable D call. V dropped 4 bases and J dropped 3 bases, with 3 bases sitting between them. There are 11 residues in the CDR3. Germline CDR1 reads MNHEY; CDR2 reads SMNVEV (reference sequence). The CDR3 nucleotides are TGTGCCAGCAGTTCTTACACTGAAGCTTTCTTT. Its protein is CASSSYTEAFF.

The chain recombines TRBV15 with TRBJ1-5, with 7 bases fitting TRBD1. Per germline, CDR1 LNHNV and CDR2 YYDKDF (reference sequence). This CDR3 contains 19 residues. Trimming at V came to 3 bases and at J to 1 base, leaving 15 bases not matched to a gene. In nucleotides, the CDR3 is TGTGCCACCAGCAGGTTCAGGGGGGTCCCGTATGCGAGCAATCAGCCCCAGCATTTT. Protein product: CATSRFRGVPYASNQPQHF. The whole variable domain, remainder taken from reference TRBV15 and TRBJ1-5, is DAMVIQNPRYQVTQFGKPVTLSCSQTLNHNVMYWYQQKSSQAPKLLFHYYDKDFNNEADTPDNFQSRRPNTSFCFLDIRSPGLGDTAMYLCATSRFRGVPYASNQPQHFGDGTRLSIL.

The chain joins TRBV28 to TRBJ1-4; weak D call: TRBD1 (6 bases). CDR3 length: 14 amino acids. CDR1 and CDR2 from the germline V gene are MDHEN and SYDVKM. The ends were cut back, 5 bases at V and 7 bases at J, with 14 bases in the middle. CDR3 nucleotides: TGTGCCAGCAGTCCCGGGGGGCCCGTTGAAAAACTGTTTTTT. It specifies CASSPGGPVEKLFF.

This chain joins TRBV4-1 and TRBJ2-3; 7 nucleotides agree with TRBD2. V dropped 4 bases and J dropped 3; count of bases not matched to a gene: 10. Per the germline V gene, CDR1 is MGHRA and CDR2 is YSYEKL. The CDR3 runs to 16 residues. CDR3 coding DNA: TGCGCCAGCAGCCTCGTTGGGGGAGGGCGGACAGATACGCAGTATTTT. Amino acids: CASSLVGGGRTDTQYF.

The rearrangement links TRBV29-1 to TRBJ2-3, with D hard to call. Trimming shortened V by 5 bases and J by 1 base, and 10 bases separated the two germline ends. Germline values: CDR1 SQVTM, CDR2 ANQGSEA. This CDR3 is built from 13 residues. The DNA for the CDR3 is TGCAGCGTTACAAGGGAACGCACAGATACGCAGTATTTT. It is translated as CSVTRERTDTQYF.

Details on this clone: Other DNA sequences of this sample code for an identical CDR3. The chain recombines TRBV4-1 with TRBJ2-7; tentative D call: TRBD1 (6 bases). CDR1 is MGHRA and CDR2 is YSYEKL in the germline V gene. V was trimmed by 1 base and J by 2 bases, leaving 6 bases between them. This CDR3 region has 13 residues. CDR3 in DNA: TGCGCCAGCAGCCAAGGACAGGCCTACGAGCAGTACTTC. It encodes CASSQGQAYEQYF.

The chain couples TRBV10-3 to TRBJ2-2, with unresolved D. The germline V gene encodes CDR1 ENHRY and CDR2 SYGVKD. CDR3 length: 12 amino acids. V shed 6 bases and J shed 5 bases, with 7 bases lying between them. CDR3 DNA sequence: TGTGCCATCAGCACCCCAACCGGGGAGCTGTTTTTT. As protein: CAISTPTGELFF.

Of note for this clone: The sample holds other DNA sequences that translate to the same CDR3. The chain has TRBV27 and TRBJ2-7, with D possibly being TRBD2 (6 bases). Germline V gives CDR1 MNHEY, CDR2 SMNVEV (reference sequence). The CDR3 runs 13 residues. Trimming left V 6 bases short and J 5 bases short, with 14 bases between. CDR3: CASRGGTGDEQYF. The CDR3 coding sequence is TGTGCCAGCAGGGGCGGGACTGGGGACGAGCAGTACTTC.

This clone has a single count. The rearrangement joins TRBV30 to TRBJ2-7; D gene ambiguous. With 0 bases removed from V and 1 base from J, the gap between germline ends came to 13 bases. The CDR3 totals 15 residues. CDR1 and CDR2 (germline): GTSNPN, SVGIG (reference sequence). CDR3 coding DNA: TGTGCCTGGAGTGTACAAGGGCCCAAATCCTACGAGCAGTACTTC. It is translated as CAWSVQGPKSYEQYF.

V is TRBV7-9 and J is TRBJ2-7; D is unresolved. V shed 7 bases and J shed 0 bases, with 16 bases lying between them. Per germline, CDR1 SEHNR and CDR2 FQNEAQ (reference sequence). CDR3 length: 15 amino acids. The CDR3 DNA reads as TGTGCCAGCACCCCTTCATATGGGGACTCCTACGAGCAGTACTTC. Its protein product is CASTPSYGDSYEQYF.

This sequence joins TRBV7-9 and TRBJ2-7, with no clear D. CDR1 is SEHNR, CDR2 FQNEAQ, per germline (reference sequence). The CDR3 runs to 16 residues. The ends were cut back, 3 bases at V and 3 bases at J, with 18 bases in the middle. CDR3 nucleotides: TGTGCCAGCAGCTTCTCCAGGAATACCGCGAGCTACGAGCAGTACTTC. It yields the protein CASSFSRNTASYEQYF.

V gene TRBV7-7 combines with J gene TRBJ2-7, with D perhaps TRBD2 (7 bases). The CDR3 is 15 amino acids. Trimming removed 3 bases from V and 2 bases from J, with 14 bases in between. Germline CDR1 reads SSHAT; CDR2 reads FNYEAQ (reference sequence). CDR3 in amino acids: CASSLGGPHTYEQYF. The CDR3 nucleotides are TGTGCCAGCAGCTTGGGGGGGCCCCATACCTACGAGCAGTACTTC.

The J gene is TRBJ2-1, the V gene TRBV7-8, with 7 positions matching TRBD1. Germline CDR1 reads SGHVS; CDR2 reads FQNEAQ. This CDR3 spans 13 amino acids. The V gene end was trimmed by 5 bases and the J gene end by 8 bases; junction bases not matched to a gene: 6. The CDR3 DNA reads as TGTGCCAGCAGCATCGGGACAGTCGATGAGCAGTTCTTC. Translating gives CASSIGTVDEQFF.

This rearrangement joins TRBV7-9 to TRBJ1-3; D is uncertain. The CDR3 covers 15 residues. Germline V lookup: CDR1 SEHNR, CDR2 FQNEAQ (reference sequence). The V end was cut by 7 bases, the J end by 2 bases, with 15 bases between. Here the CDR3 DNA reads TGTGCCAGCACCGATCCCCTCCGACCTGGAAACACCATATATTTT. Residues: CASTDPLRPGNTIYF. Together with reference TRBV7-9 and TRBJ1-3, the CDR3 gives the full variable domain: DTGVSQNPRHKITKRGQNVTFRCDPISEHNRLYWYRQTLGQGPEFLTYFQNEAQLEKSRLLSDRFSAERPKGSFSTLEIQRTEQGDSAMYLCASTDPLRPGNTIYFGEGSWLTVV.

The chain links TRBV19 to TRBJ2-6; the D gene is possibly TRBD1 (6 bases). V was clipped by 3 bases and J by 2 bases, with 8 bases between them. The CDR3 spans 15 residues. CDR1 and CDR2 (germline): LNHDA, SQIVND (reference sequence). This chain's CDR3 is CASSIQGTGANVLTF. The CDR3 nucleotides read TGTGCCAGTAGTATTCAGGGGACTGGGGCCAACGTCCTGACTTTC.

This chain joins TRBV29-1 and TRBJ2-7; D unresolved. The CDR3 runs to 13 residues. Trimming pared 1 base from V and 1 base from J, leaving 8 bases between. CDR1 SQVTM and CDR2 ANQGSEA come from the germline V gene. The CDR3 loop reads CSVEVGESYEQYF. CDR3 DNA sequence: TGCAGCGTTGAAGTCGGCGAGTCCTACGAGCAGTACTTC.

For the CDR3, the DNA is TGTGCCACCAGCAGAGGAAGCGGGAGCTCCTACAATGAGCAGTTCTTC. Residues: CATSRGSGSSYNEQFF. This chain links TRBV15 with TRBJ2-1, with 8 bases lining up with TRBD2. The CDR3 extends over 16 amino acids. The trim removed 1 base at V and 0 bases at J, leaving 2 bases unmatched. Germline V gene lookup returns CDR1 LNHNV and CDR2 YYDKDF (reference sequence).

This chain connects TRBV21-1 to TRBJ1-4. TRBV21-1 is deemed a pseudogene. This CDR3 has 17 residues. The CDR3 protein is CASSSVREGEWDEKLFF. The CDR3 nucleotides read TGTGCCAGCAGCAGCGTTCGCGAGGGAGAGTGGGATGAAAAACTGTTTTTT.

V is TRBV5-4 and J is TRBJ2-5; D gene ambiguous. TRBJ2-7 explains the end of the DNA better; the J call may be wrong. Per germline, CDR1 SGHNT and CDR2 YYREEE (reference sequence). The CDR3 is 14 amino acids. The CDR3 here is CASSLGSSAHEQYF. The CDR3 DNA reads TGTGCCAGCAGCTTAGGTTCCAGCGCCCACGAGCAGTACTTC.

The table lists this clone with a few counts. Other DNA sequences of this sample code for an identical CDR3. This chain links TRBV4-2 with TRBJ1-5; no definite D call. This CDR3 has 13 amino acids. Per the germline V gene, CDR1 is LGHNA and CDR2 is YNFKEQ. V was clipped by 0 bases and J by 6 bases, with 6 bases between them. The CDR3 DNA sequence: TGTGCCAGCAGCCAAGATTGGGGTCAGCCCCAGCATTTT. Translation gives CASSQDWGQPQHF.

This chain links TRBV28 with TRBJ1-5; no clear D. Per germline, CDR1 MDHEN and CDR2 SYDVKM. Trimming took off 8 bases at V and 0 bases at J, with 5 bases between the two ends. The CDR3 contains 12 residues. CDR3 protein: CASVYSNQPQHF. The CDR3 coding sequence is TGTGCCAGCGTTTATAGCAATCAGCCCCAGCATTTT.

In this sample, this clone turned up once. The chain employs TRBV28 and TRBJ2-1; no clear D. The CDR3 has 14 residues. V was clipped by 3 bases and J by 1 base, with 7 bases between them. Per germline, CDR1 MDHEN and CDR2 SYDVKM. This CDR3 reads CASSLEPSYNEQFF. CDR3 nucleotide sequence: TGTGCCAGCAGTTTGGAACCATCCTACAATGAGCAGTTCTTC. Using reference TRBV28 and TRBJ2-1 for the parts outside the CDR3, the full variable domain is DVKVTQSSRYLVKRTGEKVFLECVQDMDHENMFWYRQDPGLGLRLIYFSYDVKMKEKGDIPEGYSVSREKKERFSLILESASTNQTSMYLCASSLEPSYNEQFFGPGTRLTVL.

The chain recombines TRBV11-2 with TRBJ2-7; TRBD2 matches at 9 bases. The length of the CDR3 is 16 residues. Germline lookup yields CDR1 SGHAT and CDR2 FQNNGV. Trimming removed 1 base from V and 0 bases from J; junction bases left unmatched: 4. In DNA form, the CDR3 reads TGTGCCAGCAGCTTAGGTCCTAGCGGGACCTCCTACGAGCAGTACTTC. It specifies CASSLGPSGTSYEQYF.

CDR3 sequence (DNA): TGTGCCAGCAGTTTTAGGGTGGGCCCCGGGGAGCTGTTTTTT. As protein: CASSFRVGPGELFF. This chain links TRBV28 with TRBJ2-2; D is ambiguous. Trimming removed 3 bases at V and 6 bases at J, with 11 bases between. The germline V gene encodes CDR1 MDHEN and CDR2 SYDVKM. The CDR3 contains 14 residues.

The rearrangement uses TRBV19 and TRBJ1-5, with a tentative D call TRBD1 (6 bases). The CDR3 is made up of 21 amino acids. From germline, CDR1 is LNHDA and CDR2 SQIVND (reference sequence). Deletions cut 9 bases from V and 0 bases from J, with 33 bases between. The CDR3 DNA reads as TGTGCCAGAAGATCCAATTGGGGTACTTGGACAGATGCGTATAGCAATCAGCCCCAGCATTTT. Translated: CARRSNWGTWTDAYSNQPQHF.

Regarding this clone: Other DNA sequences of this sample code for an identical CDR3. The chain joins TRBV27 to TRBJ1-2; a possible D gene is TRBD1 (6 bases). From germline, CDR1 is MNHEY and CDR2 SMNVEV (reference sequence). This CDR3 region has 15 residues. V lost 2 bases and J lost 2, with 12 bases in between. CDR3 in DNA: TGTGCCAGCAGTTTAAGGGCAGGGGCGAACTATGGCTACACCTTC. Residues: CASSLRAGANYGYTF.

The genes are TRBV27 and TRBJ2-7; 9 nucleotides match TRBD1. Trimming at V came to 6 bases and at J to 5 bases, leaving 8 bases not matched to a gene. The germline CDR1 and CDR2 sequences are MNHEY and SMNVEV (reference sequence). The CDR3 runs to 14 residues. The CDR3 DNA reads as TGTGCCAGCAGAAGAGTACAGGGGGCGGACGAGCAGTACTTC. It translates to CASRRVQGADEQYF.

Turning to this clone: This sample also contains other DNA sequences that code for the same CDR3. The genes are TRBV2 and TRBJ2-5; no reliable D call. V was shortened by 3 bases and J by 5 bases, with 4 bases between the two germline ends. CDR1 and CDR2 from the germline V gene are SNHLY and FYNNEI. This CDR3 is 11 amino acids long. CDR3 DNA sequence: TGTGCCAGCAGTGAGAGGGAGACCCAGTACTTC. Translation: CASSERETQYF.

This chain connects TRBV28 to TRBJ1-2, with D tentatively TRBD1 (6 bases). This CDR3 is built from 13 residues. CDR1 and CDR2 (germline): MDHEN, SYDVKM. V was shortened by 5 bases and J by 4 bases, with 11 bases between the two germline ends. The CDR3 here is CASSPDRSYGYTF. CDR3 in DNA: TGTGCCAGCAGTCCTGACAGGAGCTATGGCTACACCTTC.

This clone is a singleton in its sample. The rearrangement uses TRBV28 and TRBJ1-5; a weak D match, TRBD1 (6 bases). Germline V gene sequence: CDR1 MDHEN, CDR2 SYDVKM. The CDR3 is 14 residues long. V was clipped by 3 bases and J by 3 bases, with 9 bases between them. The CDR3 DNA reads TGTGCCAGCAGTTTTTCAGGGGACAATCAGCCCCAGCATTTT. The encoded protein is CASSFSGDNQPQHF.

The rearrangement uses TRBV7-9 and TRBJ2-2, with a tentative D call TRBD1 (6 bases). CDR1 SEHNR and CDR2 FQNEAQ come from the germline V gene (reference sequence). CDR3 size: 15 residues. V lost 5 bases to trimming and J lost 2 bases, with 12 bases between them. The CDR3 bases are TGTGCCAGCAGCCCGAGGGGGACCAACACCGGGGAGCTGTTTTTT. Translating gives CASSPRGTNTGELFF.

The rearrangement links TRBV11-2 to TRBJ1-1; D is unclear. This CDR3 is built from 12 residues. V was trimmed by 5 bases and J by 7 bases, leaving 11 bases between them. Germline CDR1 reads SGHAT; CDR2 reads FQNNGV. This CDR3 reads CASSPQPSEAFF. DNA of the CDR3: TGTGCCAGCAGCCCCCAGCCGAGTGAAGCTTTCTTT.